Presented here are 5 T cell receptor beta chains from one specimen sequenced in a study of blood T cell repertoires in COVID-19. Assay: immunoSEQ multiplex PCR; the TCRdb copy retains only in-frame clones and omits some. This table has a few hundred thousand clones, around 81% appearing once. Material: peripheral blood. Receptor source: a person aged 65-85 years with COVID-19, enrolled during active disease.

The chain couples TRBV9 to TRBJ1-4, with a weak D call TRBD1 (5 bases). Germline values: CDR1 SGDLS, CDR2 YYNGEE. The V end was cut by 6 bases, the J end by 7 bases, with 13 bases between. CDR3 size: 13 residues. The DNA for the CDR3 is TGTGCCAGCAATAAAGGGGTGGGTGAAAAACTGTTTTTT. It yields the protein CASNKGVGEKLFF.

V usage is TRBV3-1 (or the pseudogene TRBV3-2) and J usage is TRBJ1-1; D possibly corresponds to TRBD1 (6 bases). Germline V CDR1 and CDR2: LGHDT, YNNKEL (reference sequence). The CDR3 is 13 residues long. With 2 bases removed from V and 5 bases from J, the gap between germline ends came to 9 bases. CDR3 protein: CASSQPGQTEAFF. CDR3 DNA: TGTGCCAGCAGCCAACCTGGACAGACTGAAGCTTTCTTT.

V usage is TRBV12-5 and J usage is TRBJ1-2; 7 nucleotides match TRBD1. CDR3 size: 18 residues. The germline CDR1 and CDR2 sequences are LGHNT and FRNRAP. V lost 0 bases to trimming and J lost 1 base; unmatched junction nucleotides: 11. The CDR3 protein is CASGLVRNLGTDNYGYTF. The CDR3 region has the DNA TGTGCTAGTGGTTTGGTTCGAAACCTGGGGACAGATAACTATGGCTACACCTTC.

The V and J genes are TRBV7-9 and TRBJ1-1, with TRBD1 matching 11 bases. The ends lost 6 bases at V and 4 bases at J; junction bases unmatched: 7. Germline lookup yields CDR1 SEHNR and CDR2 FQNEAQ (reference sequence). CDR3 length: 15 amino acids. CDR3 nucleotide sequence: TGTGCCAGCAGACTCGGACAGGGGGCGAGCACTGAAGCTTTCTTT. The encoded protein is CASRLGQGASTEAFF.

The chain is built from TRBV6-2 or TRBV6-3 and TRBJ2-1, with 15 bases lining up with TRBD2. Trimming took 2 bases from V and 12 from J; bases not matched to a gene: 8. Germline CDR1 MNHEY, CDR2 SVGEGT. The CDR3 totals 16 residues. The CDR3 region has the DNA TGTGCCAGCAGTTACGGTGGACTAGCGGGAGGGCCTGGGCAGTTCTTC. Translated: CASSYGGLAGGPGQFF.